These 26 T cell receptor beta chains were all obtained from the same sample, sequenced in a study of blood T cell repertoires in COVID-19. Assay: immunoSEQ multiplex PCR; the TCRdb copy retains only in-frame clones and omits some. The sample yields just under 60,000 clones, around four fifths seen once. Sequenced sample: peripheral blood. The receptor set was obtained from an elderly man with acute or convalescent COVID-19.

V gene TRBV5-1 combines with J gene TRBJ2-2; TRBD1 might be the D (6 bases). The V end was cut by 2 bases, the J end by 4 bases, with 12 bases between. Germline V gene lookup returns CDR1 SGHRS and CDR2 YFSETQ. This CDR3 has 15 amino acids. CDR3 sequence: CASSLTQGFTGELFF. DNA of the CDR3: TGCGCCAGCAGCTTAACCCAGGGGTTCACCGGGGAGCTGTTTTTT.

The V call is TRBV3-1 (or the pseudogene TRBV3-2), the J call TRBJ2-6; a possible D gene is TRBD1 (7 bases). V was trimmed by 4 bases and J by 1 base, leaving 11 bases between them. Germline V lookup: CDR1 LGHDT, CDR2 YNNKEL (reference sequence). The CDR3 is made up of 16 amino acids. For the CDR3, the DNA is TGTGCCAGCAGCCTGGAGGGACAGTCTGGGGCCAACGTCCTGACTTTC. It translates to CASSLEGQSGANVLTF.

The genes are TRBV11-1 and TRBJ1-1; D not certain. CDR3 length: 14 amino acids. Trimming removed 2 bases at V and 3 bases at J, with 10 bases between. Per germline, CDR1 SGHAT and CDR2 FQDESV (reference sequence). The CDR3 here is CASSLSFGDTEAFF. The CDR3, as DNA: TGTGCCAGCAGCTTATCGTTCGGGGACACTGAAGCTTTCTTT.

The chain joins TRBV7-7 to TRBJ2-2; D may be TRBD1 (6 bases). The germline gives CDR1 SSHAT, CDR2 FNYEAQ (reference sequence). Trimming took off 5 bases at V and 2 bases at J, with 12 bases between the two ends. The length of the CDR3 is 15 residues. CDR3 nucleotide sequence: TGTGCCAGCAGCCCGACGACAGGAAACACCGGGGAGCTGTTTTTT. Translated, it gives CASSPTTGNTGELFF.

This clone was recorded a few times. The chain has TRBV2 and TRBJ2-6, with 8 nucleotides matching TRBD1. Per the germline V gene, CDR1 is SNHLY and CDR2 is FYNNEI. V gave up 7 bases and J gave up 0 bases; unmatched junction bases: 14. The CDR3 has 19 residues. DNA for the CDR3: TGTGCCAGCACCAAAAATCCGGGACAGGTTGGCTCTGGGGCCAACGTCCTGACTTTC. This codes for CASTKNPGQVGSGANVLTF.

This clone was recorded only once. The chain uses TRBV24-1 and TRBJ2-5; a weak D match, TRBD1 (6 bases). Trimming stripped 7 bases from V and 5 bases from J, with 13 bases between. Germline CDR1 and CDR2: KGHDR and SFDVKD. This CDR3 has 13 residues. For the CDR3, the DNA is TGTGCCACCAGACCCAGGGGTATTGAGACCCAGTACTTC. Amino acids: CATRPRGIETQYF.

The table lists this clone with a few counts. The chain uses TRBV5-4 and TRBJ2-1; 8 bases match TRBD1. The CDR3 extends over 15 amino acids. Germline V gene lookup returns CDR1 SGHNT and CDR2 YYREEE (reference sequence). V shed 4 bases and J 1 base; nucleotides not matched to a gene: 4. CDR3 bases: TGTGCCAGCAGCAAGGGACAGGAATCCTACAATGAGCAGTTCTTC. It yields the protein CASSKGQESYNEQFF. The full variable domain, completed using reference TRBV5-4 and TRBJ2-1, is ETGVTQSPTHLIKTRGQQVTLRCSSQSGHNTVSWYQQALGQGPQFIFQYYREEENGRGNFPPRFSGLQFPNYSSELNVNALELDDSALYLCASSKGQESYNEQFFGPGTRLTVL.

This clone was recorded only once. CDR3 in DNA: TGTGCCAGCAGCTTAGCATGGAACACCGGGGAGCTGTTTTTT. It yields the protein CASSLAWNTGELFF. The rearrangement uses TRBV11-2 and TRBJ2-2; D is ambiguous. In germline, CDR1 is SGHAT, CDR2 FQNNGV. The CDR3 covers 14 residues. V lost 1 base and J 1 base, leaving 4 bases between the germline ends.

This clone was seen only once. The CDR3 DNA is TGTGCCAGCAGCTTAGGCAGGGGGCAGGGCTACACCTTC. Translation: CASSLGRGQGYTF. The rearrangement joins TRBV7-8 to TRBJ1-2; 8 nucleotides align to TRBD1. Germline V gene lookup returns CDR1 SGHVS and CDR2 FQNEAQ. V was pared by 1 base and J by 8 bases, with 3 bases of the junction left unmatched. The CDR3 is made up of 13 amino acids. Filled out from reference TRBV7-8 and TRBJ1-2, the complete variable domain reads GAGVSQSPRYKVAKRGQDVALRCDPISGHVSLFWYQQALGQGPEFLTYFQNEAQLDKSGLPSDRFFAERPEGSVSTLKIQRTQQEDSAVYLCASSLGRGQGYTFGSGTRLTVV.

The chain carries TRBV3-1 (or the pseudogene TRBV3-2) and TRBJ1-2; possibly TRBD1 for D (6 bases). The CDR3 length is 13 residues. Germline values: CDR1 LGHDT, CDR2 YNNKEL (reference sequence). The V end was cut by 8 bases, the J end by 4 bases, with 14 bases between. CDR3 DNA sequence: TGTGCCAGCCGAGGACAGACTTCCTATGGCTACACCTTC. It yields the protein CASRGQTSYGYTF.

J is TRBJ2-3 and V is TRBV13, with 15 nucleotides matching TRBD2. The J segment lost 4 bases and the V segment lost 5 bases, leaving 19 bases of the junction unmatched. Germline-derived CDR1 and CDR2 are PRHDT and FYEKMQ (reference sequence). The CDR3 consists of 21 residues. The DNA for the CDR3 is TGTGCCAGCAGCAAGTTTTTTGAATGGACTAGCGGGAGGGCCCCCCCAGATACGCAGTATTTT. Its translation: CASSKFFEWTSGRAPPDTQYF.

This rearrangement joins TRBV4-1 to TRBJ2-7; 10 bases match TRBD1. Germline CDR1 and CDR2: MGHRA and YSYEKL. V was clipped by 6 bases and J by 3 bases; unmatched bases: 5. This CDR3 spans 14 amino acids. CDR3 in amino acids: CASSQTGGYYEQYF. CDR3 sequence (DNA): TGCGCCAGCAGTCAGACAGGGGGCTACTACGAGCAGTACTTC.

This sequence joins TRBV19 and TRBJ1-2; 9 positions match TRBD1. The CDR3 extends over 14 amino acids. Germline CDR1 is LNHDA and CDR2 is SQIVND (reference sequence). The V gene end was trimmed by 4 bases and the J gene end by 3 bases; junction bases not matched to a gene: 3. The CDR3 nucleotides are TGTGCCAGTAGTAGACAGGGGGAGGACTATGGCTACACCTTC. Amino acids: CASSRQGEDYGYTF.

The rearrangement joins TRBV15 to TRBJ2-3; no clear D gene. Germline assignment: CDR1 LNHNV and CDR2 YYDKDF (reference sequence). V lost 5 bases to trimming and J lost 7 bases, with 19 bases between them. The CDR3 has 15 amino acids. The CDR3 reads CATSQTGLFLHTQYF. CDR3 nucleotides: TGTGCCACCAGCCAAACGGGTCTGTTTCTTCATACGCAGTATTTT.

CDR3 bases: TGTGCCAGCAGGGAACAGGGGGCTAATCAGCCCCAGCATTTT. Translation: CASREQGANQPQHF. The chain employs TRBV2 and TRBJ1-5; TRBD1 matches 9 bases. Trimming took 6 bases from V and 4 from J; bases not matched to a gene: 4. CDR3 length equals 14 residues. In germline, CDR1 is SNHLY, CDR2 FYNNEI.

V and J are TRBV9 and TRBJ1-4; 7 bases agree with TRBD1. This CDR3 comprises 20 residues. The germline V gene encodes CDR1 SGDLS and CDR2 YYNGEE. After removal of 3 bases from V and 0 bases from J, the junction contained 17 bases not matched to a gene. CDR3 in DNA: TGTGCCAGCAGCGCAAGGTTCAGGACAGGACCCTCCGCAACTAATGAAAAACTGTTTTTT. This gives the protein CASSARFRTGPSATNEKLFF.

As DNA, the CDR3 is TGTGCCAGCAGTCCCGGACTAGCGGACTCCTACGAGCAGTACTTC. This gives the protein CASSPGLADSYEQYF. The chain has TRBV5-4 and TRBJ2-7, with TRBD2 matching over 10 bases. The CDR3 is made up of 15 amino acids. Unmatched junction bases numbered 5, after V lost 5 bases and J lost 0 bases. CDR1 and CDR2 (germline): SGHNT, YYREEE (reference sequence).

The rearrangement uses TRBV18 and TRBJ1-2; the D is unclear. The CDR3 loop spans 13 amino acids. V lost 4 bases and J 4 bases, leaving 10 bases between the germline ends. Germline-derived CDR1 and CDR2 are KGHSH and LQKENI. The CDR3 region has the DNA TGTGCCAGCTCACGGGTAGCGATCTATGGCTACACCTTC. Translating gives CASSRVAIYGYTF. The entire variable domain, with the rest obtained from reference TRBV18 and TRBJ1-2, is as follows: NAGVMQNPRHLVRRRGQEARLRCSPMKGHSHVYWYRQLPEEGLKFMVYLQKENIIDESGMPKERFSAEFPKEGPSILRIQQVVRGDSAAYFCASSRVAIYGYTFGSGTRLTVV.

The chain joins TRBV2 to TRBJ1-1, with no clear D. V shed 5 bases and J shed 0 bases, with 10 bases lying between them. Germline V lookup: CDR1 SNHLY, CDR2 FYNNEI. This CDR3 contains 14 residues. The CDR3 spells CASSRQEMNTEAFF. CDR3 DNA sequence: TGTGCCAGCAGTCGACAAGAGATGAACACTGAAGCTTTCTTT.

This clone was counted only a few times. The V gene is TRBV7-2, the J gene TRBJ1-2; TRBD1 matches 9 bases. The V segment lost 5 bases and the J segment 1 base; nucleotides outside the gene matches: 11. The length of the CDR3 is 17 residues. CDR1 is SGHTA and CDR2 is FQGNSA in the germline V gene. Written as DNA, the CDR3 is TGTGCCAGCAGCCCCTTACAGGGGGCCTTAAGTAACTATGGCTACACCTTC. This codes for CASSPLQGALSNYGYTF.

The chain is built from TRBV14 and TRBJ2-3; 8 bases map to TRBD2. V lost 5 bases and J lost 4; bases outside the gene matches: 14. Germline CDR1 is SGHDN and CDR2 is FVKESK. The CDR3 is 17 residues long. As DNA, the CDR3 is TGTGCCAGCAGCTCTCACGTAGCGAGCGGGAGACCAGATACGCAGTATTTT. Translated: CASSSHVASGRPDTQYF.

This chain uses TRBV5-1 with TRBJ2-3; weak D call: TRBD1 (5 bases). CDR3 length: 15 amino acids. Germline V lookup: CDR1 SGHRS, CDR2 YFSETQ. Trimming removed 0 bases at V and 1 base at J, with 9 bases between. The CDR3 region is CASSLEAGRTDTQYF. In DNA, the CDR3 is TGCGCCAGCAGCTTGGAGGCAGGGCGCACAGATACGCAGTATTTT.

The chain employs TRBV6-1 and TRBJ1-6; D remains unclear. Germline CDR1 reads MNHNS; CDR2 reads SASEGT. The CDR3 totals 15 residues. V lost 2 bases to trimming and J lost 7 bases, with 12 bases between them. CDR3 protein: CASSESTLRNSPLHF. The CDR3, as DNA: TGTGCCAGCAGTGAAAGCACGCTGAGGAATTCACCCCTCCACTTT.

V gene TRBV5-1 combines with J gene TRBJ2-1; 9 bases match TRBD2. Losses at the gene ends were 4 bases for V and 1 base for J; bases not matched to a gene: 3. CDR3 length: 15 amino acids. CDR1 is SGHRS, CDR2 YFSETQ, per germline. DNA for the CDR3: TGCGCCAGCAGCATTAGCGGGGGTTCCTACAATGAGCAGTTCTTC. Its protein product is CASSISGGSYNEQFF.

The V and J genes are TRBV5-1 and TRBJ2-1; weak D call: TRBD2 (5 bases). Germline CDR1 SGHRS, CDR2 YFSETQ. Trimming left V 0 bases short and J 0 bases short, with 7 bases between. The CDR3 is 15 residues long. CDR3 sequence (DNA): TGCGCCAGCAGCTTGGAAGGGAGCTCCTACAATGAGCAGTTCTTC. The encoded protein is CASSLEGSSYNEQFF.

The V gene is TRBV2, the J gene TRBJ1-2; 7 bases map to TRBD1. There are 12 residues in the CDR3. Unmatched junction bases numbered 6, after V lost 6 bases and J lost 8 bases. Looked up from germline, CDR1 is SNHLY and CDR2 is FYNNEI. The DNA of the CDR3 is TGTGCCAGCAGCGCGCAGGGGGGCGGCTACACCTTC. This codes for CASSAQGGGYTF.